This T cell receptor (beta chain) was recorded in a study of Ad26.COV2.S vaccination and SARS-CoV-2 variants. Looking at the study overall: Participants got Ad26.COV2.S intramuscularly, once or twice 56 days apart.

Germline CDR1 is MGHRA and CDR2 is YSYEKL. Trimming cost V 4 bases and J 0 bases, with 16 bases left between them. The CDR3 spans 17 residues. Documented treatment: around 19 received Ad26.COV2.S at low or high dose, single or two shots; about five received placebo; per-sample allocation not given. Collection of samples fell on day 63 after the first vaccine or placebo injection. With respect to this clone: Its matching antigen is unknown.

Findings and limits, study-wide: Participants given vaccine showed non-spike TCR breadth similar to that of placebo recipients.

Sequencing used immunoSEQ multiplex PCR; TCRdb keeps in-frame clones, though not all of them. The sample yields fewer than 500,000 clones, 75% to 95% seen once. This clonotype originated in a person aged 18-65 years who received the Ad26.COV2.S COVID-19 vaccine or a placebo. The J gene is TRBJ2-4, the V gene TRBV4-1; TRBD2 is a possible D gene (7 bases). This material consisted of peripheral blood, taken in a trial of Ad26.COV2.S vaccine versus placebo. This CDR3 is CASSPRGAGVAKNIQYF. The CDR3 bases are TGCGCCAGCAGCCCCCGGGGGGCGGGGGTAGCCAAAAACATTCAGTACTTC.